This T cell receptor beta chain was recovered during a study of blood T cells in healthy people across ages. Study-wide results and caveats: Among T cells, TCR beta diversity per million cells dropped roughly linearly as age rose.

This clonotype was counted between two and nine times. What it binds is not known. Primed by a sample-barcoded 5' primer and a J-beta primer mix, a second PCR proceeded for about 6 to 12 cycles. TCRdb reanalysed the 5' RACE reads using MiXCR and keeps one entry per CDR3 protein. Of around 1,000,000 distinct CDR3 sequences in the sample, roughly a quarter were seen once. The same data also went into a second study, on T cells of mothers and their children. Turning to that study: The M1S primer of the second PCR added sample barcodes and 2-4 random nucleotides. Slightly higher overlap, not significant, was seen in related mother-child pairs than in unrelated pairs.

The clonotype was recovered from a girl under 10 years old in good health. What was sequenced was blood.

The CDR3 spells CASSPTNYGYTF. For the CDR3, the DNA is TGTGCCAGCAGCCCAACTAACTATGGCTACACCTTC. This chain joins TRBV7-9 and TRBJ1-2; no clear D gene. This CDR3 contains 12 residues. CDR1 and CDR2 (germline): SEHNR, FQNEAQ (reference sequence). V shed 5 bases and J shed 0 bases, with 4 bases lying between them.